Below, one T cell receptor (beta chain) is given with its context. What it recognizes is unknown. The data originate from a study of blood T cells in healthy people across ages. General study findings and limits: Measured against age, TCR beta diversity per million T cells decreased in a roughly linear manner.

The length of the CDR3 is 11 residues. The germline V gene encodes CDR1 MDHEN and CDR2 SYDVKM. The donors, all healthy, were Caucasians living in Russia, aged roughly 6 to 100. A second PCR, run for about 6 to 12 cycles, used a sample-barcoded 5' primer plus a J-beta primer mix. Tags on each cDNA molecule came from a template-switch adaptor with 12 random nucleotides. TCRdb re-called the 5' RACE reads with MiXCR, one entry per CDR3 protein. Of approximately 1,000,000 distinct CDR3 sequences in the sample, 45% were seen once. V and J are TRBV28 and TRBJ2-6; no firm D call. The clonotype comes from a woman aged 60-75 years in good health. The specimen sequenced was blood. Written as DNA, the CDR3 is TGTGCATCACAGGGGGCCAACGTCCTGACTTTC. Its translation is CASQGANVLTF.